The 13 T cell receptor beta chains below come from one sample, sequenced in a study of blood T cells in healthy people across ages. A second PCR of about 6 to 11 cycles used a sample-barcoded 5' primer and a J-beta primer mix. TCRdb passed the 5' RACE reads through MiXCR, listing each CDR3 protein once. This table has 920,000 or so distinct CDR3 sequences, roughly 45% appearing once. Sample: blood. The receptors were gathered from a woman aged 55-69 years in good health.

For the CDR3, the DNA is TGTGCCAGCAGTTTGACAGGGGTAAACATTCAGTACTTC. This translates into CASSLTGVNIQYF. The rearrangement joins TRBV12-3 or TRBV12-4 to TRBJ2-4, with TRBD1 matching 8 bases. The CDR3 loop spans 13 amino acids. With 3 bases clipped from V and 6 bases from J, the junction kept 1 base outside the gene matches.

The chain combines TRBV7-8 with TRBJ2-3; D gene uncertain. Deletions cut 1 base from V and 5 bases from J, with 4 bases between. The CDR3 totals 12 residues. Germline CDR1 is SGHVS and CDR2 is FQNEAQ. CDR3 region: CASSLVQDTQYF. The CDR3 region has the DNA TGTGCCAGCAGCTTAGTACAAGATACGCAGTATTTT.

V gene TRBV7-6 combines with J gene TRBJ2-1; 9 bases agree with TRBD1. CDR3 length equals 15 residues. J gave up 2 bases and V 5 bases, and 4 bases lay outside the gene matches. Germline CDR1 SGHVS, CDR2 FNYEAQ. Here the CDR3 reads CASSSTGGTYNEQFF. The CDR3, as DNA: TGTGCCAGCAGCAGTACAGGGGGCACCTACAATGAGCAGTTCTTC. Supplemented by reference TRBV7-6 and TRBJ2-1, the full variable domain reads GAGVSQSPRYKVTKRGQDVALRCDPISGHVSLYWYRQALGQGPEFLTYFNYEAQQDKSGLPNDRFSAERPEGSISTLTIQRTEQRDSAMYRCASSSTGGTYNEQFFGPGTRLTVL.

This clonotype appeared once. This chain connects TRBV25-1 to TRBJ2-1; TRBD2 agrees at 10 bases. CDR3 length: 16 amino acids. V shed 3 bases and J 5 bases; nucleotides not matched to a gene: 7. CDR1 and CDR2 from the germline V gene are MGHDK and SYGVNS. The CDR3 DNA reads TGTGCCAGCAGTGAGGTGGCTAGCGGGAGAGACAATGAGCAGTTCTTC. Encoded protein: CASSEVASGRDNEQFF.

This chain joins TRBV4-3 and TRBJ2-1; D may be TRBD2 (6 bases). The germline V gene encodes CDR1 LGHNA and CDR2 YSLEER. The CDR3 consists of 17 residues. The V gene lost 1 base and the J gene lost 0 bases, with 13 bases spanning the gap. This CDR3 is CASSQGLAVPSYNEQFF. CDR3 nucleotides: TGCGCCAGCAGCCAAGGGTTAGCGGTCCCCTCCTACAATGAGCAGTTCTTC.

This chain links TRBV18 with TRBJ2-4; D remains ambiguous. The germline V gene encodes CDR1 KGHSH and CDR2 LQKENI. Between the trimmed V and J ends, which lost 4 bases and 6 bases, there was a span of 16 bases. The CDR3 runs to 15 residues. The CDR3 sequence is CASSLELGLLNIQYF. CDR3 nucleotides: TGTGCCAGCTCACTAGAGTTGGGGTTACTAAACATTCAGTACTTC.

As to this clonotype: Mismatch with germline at one junction end may stem from a read error. The V and J genes are TRBV7-9 and TRBJ2-3; the D is unclear. The CDR3 extends over 15 amino acids. Germline V gene data show CDR1 as SEHNR and CDR2 as FQNEAQ (reference sequence). The CDR3 DNA reads TGTGCCGGCAGCTTACCAGGTCCCAGCACAGATACGCAGTATTTT. Residues: CAGSLPGPSTDTQYF.

The chain links TRBV29-1 to TRBJ1-1; no reliable D call. V was pared by 1 base and J by 4 bases, with 13 bases between. Per the germline V gene, CDR1 is SQVTM and CDR2 is ANQGSEA. This CDR3 has 14 amino acids. CDR3 protein: CSVEARSRRTEAFF. The CDR3 coding sequence is TGCAGCGTTGAAGCCAGGTCCCGTCGCACTGAAGCTTTCTTT.

In its sample, this clonotype was seen a few times. The CDR3 DNA sequence: TGTGCCAGCAGTTTATGGACTAGCGGGACCAATGAGCAGTTCTTC. Translated: CASSLWTSGTNEQFF. The chain has TRBV27 and TRBJ2-1; 12 nucleotides line up with TRBD2. Losses at the gene ends were 1 base for V and 6 bases for J; bases not matched to a gene: 1. CDR3 length equals 15 residues. Germline CDR1 MNHEY, CDR2 SMNVEV (reference sequence).

This clonotype was seen only a few times. The chain uses TRBV5-1 and TRBJ2-6; a possible D gene is TRBD1 (6 bases). V was trimmed by 2 bases and J by 1 base, leaving 16 bases between them. CDR1 and CDR2 (germline): SGHRS, YFSETQ. The CDR3 is 18 residues long. CDR3 nucleotide sequence: TGCGCCAGCAGCTTCTACAGGGACATCCGTTCTGGGGCCAACGTCCTGACTTTC. Translated, it gives CASSFYRDIRSGANVLTF.

CDR3 in amino acids: CASRSPGKRTQYF. DNA for the CDR3: TGTGCCAGTAGATCACCGGGGAAGAGAACCCAGTACTTC. The chain couples TRBV7-2 to TRBJ2-5, with D perhaps matching TRBD2 (5 bases). This CDR3 contains 13 residues. V lost 9 bases and J 8 bases, leaving 19 bases between the germline ends. CDR1 is SGHTA and CDR2 is FQGNSA in the germline V gene.

The rearrangement uses TRBV20-1 and TRBJ2-5; D is possibly TRBD1 (5 bases). The V and J ends lost 3 bases and 11 bases respectively, with 13 bases between them. The CDR3 covers 11 residues. Germline loops: CDR1 DFQATT, CDR2 SNEGSKA (reference sequence). CDR3 amino acids: CSARVGAEQYF. CDR3 nucleotide sequence: TGCAGTGCTAGGGTTGGGGCGGAGCAGTACTTC.

This chain joins TRBV12-3 or TRBV12-4 and TRBJ2-1; 7 bases line up with TRBD2. The CDR3 length is 16 residues. J gave up 1 base and V 6 bases, and 9 bases lay outside the gene matches. CDR3 in DNA: TGTGCCAGCAGACCCGCTAGCGGCCGGTCCTACAATGAGCAGTTCTTC. It encodes CASRPASGRSYNEQFF.